This T cell receptor beta chain came from a study of beta chain features in type 1 diabetes. As every portion of the isolated RNA was reverse transcribed, the sequencing read expressed TCRB transcripts. Clones were sequenced by immunoSEQ multiplex PCR, and TCRdb holds only the in-frame ones, with some missing. The sample shows about 13,000 clones, roughly half of them seen only once. The CDR3 spans 14 residues. Germline CDR1 reads SGHRS; CDR2 reads YFSETQ. With 5 bases removed from V and 4 bases from J, the gap between germline ends came to 14 bases. Without exception, sorted populations had purity beyond 95%.

The receptor's source is a young man in good health. This chain uses TRBV5-1 with TRBJ2-3; D remains unclear. The sample comprised stem cell memory CD4+ T cells from blood. The DNA of the CDR3 is TGCGCCAGCAGGGGCTCGGAAGCATCAGATACGCAGTATTTT. Translating it yields CASRGSEASDTQYF.